A single sample is the source of the 6 T cell receptor beta chains below, sequenced in a study of breast tumors, draining lymph nodes, adjacent tissues. TCRdb re-called the multiplex PCR reads through MiXCR, storing one row per CDR3 protein. The data contain 150,000 to 200,000 distinct CDR3 sequences, around a third of them singletons. The lymph nodes were axillary draining lymph nodes from breast cancer patients. The sequenced sample consisted of axillary lymph node tissue. All receptors come from a female donor with breast cancer. Some clones in this sample may be carry-over from other donors' samples.

Of note for this clonotype: A much larger clone differs from this one at a single base, so this may be a read error. The V and J genes are TRBV5-4 and TRBJ2-1, with D possibly TRBD1 on 6 matching bases. V lost 3 bases and J 5 bases, leaving 15 bases between the germline ends. The CDR3 length is 15 residues. The germline V gene encodes CDR1 SGHNT and CDR2 YYREEE (reference sequence). CDR3 DNA sequence: TGTGCCAGCAGCTGGGGGCAGCCGGAAAACAATGAGCAGTTCTTC. Translation: CASSWGQPENNEQFF. Full variable domain (outside the CDR3, taken from reference TRBV5-4 and TRBJ2-1): ETGVTQSPTHLIKTRGQQVTLRCSSQSGHNTVSWYQQALGQGPQFIFQYYREEENGRGNFPPRFSGLQFPNYSSELNVNALELDDSALYLCASSWGQPENNEQFFGPGTRLTVL.

V and J are TRBV20-1 and TRBJ2-7; maybe TRBD2 (6 bases). Germline V lookup: CDR1 DFQATT, CDR2 SNEGSKA (reference sequence). This CDR3 is 12 amino acids long. Trimming stripped 3 bases from V and 13 bases from J, with 19 bases between. CDR3 coding DNA: TGCAGTGCTAGCGGGGGATCCTACGGGCATTACTTC. It is translated as CSASGGSYGHYF.

In the case of this clonotype: Being one base from a much bigger clone, this may be a read error. The chain uses TRBV11-2 and TRBJ2-1, with D hard to call. The germline gives CDR1 SGHAT, CDR2 FQNNGV. This CDR3 has 13 amino acids. The V and J ends lost 5 bases and 9 bases respectively, with 14 bases between them. The chain's CDR3 is CASSEFSGSEQFF. CDR3 nucleotides: TGTGCCAGCAGCGAATTTTCTGGGTCTGAGCAGTTCTTC.

In this sample, this clonotype turned up a few times. The chain links TRBV20-1 to TRBJ1-1; D gene uncertain. The germline V gene has CDR1 DFQATT and CDR2 SNEGSKA (reference sequence). The V and J ends lost 4 bases and 4 bases respectively, with 13 bases between them. The CDR3 length is 13 residues. Here the CDR3 reads CSAIRPGGTEAFF. The CDR3 DNA is TGCAGTGCTATCCGACCAGGTGGCACTGAAGCTTTCTTT.

V usage is TRBV27 and J usage is TRBJ2-5, with TRBD1 matching over 7 bases. V was clipped by 6 bases and J by 6 bases; unmatched bases: 13. In germline, CDR1 is MNHEY, CDR2 SMNVEV (reference sequence). This CDR3 region has 15 residues. CDR3 DNA sequence: TGTGCCAGCAGCGACCCTGGACAGGAAGGGAAGACCCAGTACTTC. This encodes CASSDPGQEGKTQYF.

This clonotype was observed many times. J is TRBJ2-3 and V is TRBV14, with a weak D call TRBD2 (5 bases). Trimming took 7 bases from V and 1 from J, leaving 12 bases between them. This CDR3 spans 14 amino acids. CDR1 is SGHDN and CDR2 is FVKESK in the germline V gene. CDR3 bases: TGTGCCAGCACCCCCTTTAGCGGCACAGATACGCAGTATTTT. Its translation is CASTPFSGTDTQYF.